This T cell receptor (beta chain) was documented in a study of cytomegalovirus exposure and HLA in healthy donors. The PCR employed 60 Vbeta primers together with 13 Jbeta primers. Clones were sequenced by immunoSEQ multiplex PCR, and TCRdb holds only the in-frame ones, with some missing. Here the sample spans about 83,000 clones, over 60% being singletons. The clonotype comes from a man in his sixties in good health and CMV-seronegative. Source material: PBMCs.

The CDR3 sequence is CAWSVEALNTEAFF. As DNA, the CDR3 is TGTGCCTGGAGTGTAGAGGCCTTGAACACTGAAGCTTTCTTT. V usage is TRBV30 and J usage is TRBJ1-1; D unclear. Trimming removed 0 bases from V and 0 bases from J, with 8 bases in between. The CDR3 sequence is 14 residues long. Per germline, CDR1 GTSNPN and CDR2 SVGIG (reference sequence).